This entry describes one TCR beta chain. What it binds is unknown. The CDR3 has 15 residues. Trimming removed 6 bases at V and 4 bases at J, with 15 bases between. Germline V CDR1 and CDR2: MNHEY, SMNVEV (reference sequence). Clones were read by immunoSEQ multiplex PCR, and TCRdb kept only the in-frame ones, dropping some. The sample includes hundreds of thousands of clones, 90% to 97% of them seen just once. The data belong to a study of shared clonotypes between healthy human individuals. Across the whole study: Per donor, three plates held CD4 naive cells, three held CD4 memory, two held CD8 naive and one held CD8 memory. Overall study findings and caveats: Generally, naive subsets (rather than memory subsets) showed larger estimated richness.

The chain employs TRBV27 and TRBJ1-4; D unresolved. The TCR comes from a woman aged 25-40 years in good health. Material for sequencing was naive CD4+ T cells sorted from blood. Subset noted: CD45RA+ positively selected. CDR3 protein: CASSRGRWGNEKLFF. The CDR3 DNA follows: TGTGCCAGCAGCCGCGGACGGTGGGGTAATGAAAAACTGTTTTTT.